These 19 T cell receptor beta chains originate from one sample sequenced in a study of identifying expanded T cells in peripheral blood. Libraries were prepared by immunoSEQ multiplex PCR; TCRdb keeps only in-frame clonotypes and omits some of them. The sample holds about 110,000 clones, roughly 89% seen once. The specimen sequenced was blood. The receptor set was obtained from a person aged 18 to 70 in good health.

The chain has TRBV4-2 and TRBJ1-3, with D maybe TRBD1 (5 bases). Germline V gives CDR1 LGHNA, CDR2 YNFKEQ. Trimming shortened V by 6 bases and J by 2 bases, and 8 bases separated the two germline ends. The CDR3 is made up of 13 amino acids. Written as DNA, the CDR3 is TGTGCCAGCAGTATCAGGGCTGGAAACACCATATATTTT. Translating gives CASSIRAGNTIYF.

This rearrangement joins TRBV5-5 to TRBJ1-1; D not certain. CDR1 SGHKS and CDR2 YYEKEE come from the germline V gene (reference sequence). CDR3 length: 12 amino acids. V was trimmed by 2 bases and J by 4 bases, leaving 6 bases between them. The CDR3 sequence is CASSFVATEAFF. CDR3 nucleotides: TGTGCCAGCAGCTTCGTGGCCACTGAAGCTTTCTTT.

The rearrangement joins TRBV5-3 to TRBJ2-7; D is perhaps TRBD2 (6 bases). TRBV5-3 is an open reading frame, and its role is uncertain. This CDR3 contains 18 residues. Between the trimmed V and J ends, which lost 4 bases and 1 base, there was a span of 24 bases. CDR3 sequence: CARSPYRPGTEPSYEQYF. In DNA, the CDR3 is TGTGCCAGAAGCCCCTACCGGCCCGGGACTGAGCCTTCCTACGAGCAGTACTTC.

This rearrangement joins TRBV7-9 to TRBJ2-3; a weak D match, TRBD2 (5 bases). CDR1 is SEHNR and CDR2 is FQNEAQ in the germline V gene (reference sequence). This CDR3 has 17 amino acids. Between the trimmed V and J ends, which lost 1 base and 3 bases, there was a span of 17 bases. CDR3 bases: TGTGCCAGCAGCTTAGGGGGATGGGGAGTCAGTACAGATACGCAGTATTTT. Its protein is CASSLGGWGVSTDTQYF.

The V gene is TRBV11-3, the J gene TRBJ2-5, with TRBD2 matching 10 bases. Germline-derived CDR1 and CDR2 are SGHNT and YENEEA. The CDR3 length is 15 residues. Trimming cost V 4 bases and J 5 bases; bases outside gene matches: 7. The DNA of the CDR3 is TGTGCCAGCAGCTCCCCTACTAGCGGGGCGGAGACCCAGTACTTC. This sequence encodes CASSSPTSGAETQYF.

The chain is built from TRBV18 and TRBJ2-1; TRBD1 agrees at 9 bases. CDR1 is KGHSH and CDR2 is LQKENI in the germline V gene. This CDR3 has 16 amino acids. The V segment lost 6 bases and the J segment 7 bases; nucleotides outside the gene matches: 13. The CDR3 nucleotides are TGTGCCAGCTCGGGTACGGGACAGGGAAGATTTAATGAGCAGTTCTTC. This gives the protein CASSGTGQGRFNEQFF. The entire variable domain, with the rest obtained from reference TRBV18 and TRBJ2-1, is as follows: NAGVMQNPRHLVRRRGQEARLRCSPMKGHSHVYWYRQLPEEGLKFMVYLQKENIIDESGMPKERFSAEFPKEGPSILRIQQVVRGDSAAYFCASSGTGQGRFNEQFFGPGTRLTVL.

This clone has only one observation. This chain connects TRBV5-4 to TRBJ2-3; TRBD1 might be the D (6 bases). The germline V gene has CDR1 SGHNT and CDR2 YYREEE (reference sequence). The CDR3 has 15 residues. The V gene lost 3 bases and the J gene lost 9 bases, with 20 bases spanning the gap. The CDR3 is CASSSTAGERGTQYF. The DNA of the CDR3 is TGTGCCAGCAGCTCTACCGCAGGGGAGAGGGGGACGCAGTATTTT.

This chain uses TRBV5-4 with TRBJ2-7, with D hard to call. There are 13 residues in the CDR3. Trimming removed 1 base from V and 0 bases from J, with 5 bases in between. Germline V gene lookup returns CDR1 SGHNT and CDR2 YYREEE (reference sequence). CDR3 residues: CASSLPNSYEQYF. For the CDR3, the DNA is TGTGCCAGCAGCTTGCCGAACTCCTACGAGCAGTACTTC.

This rearrangement joins TRBV11-2 to TRBJ2-1, with a possible D match to TRBD2 (5 bases). Deletions cut 5 bases from V and 2 bases from J, with 13 bases between. CDR3 size: 15 residues. Germline V gene data show CDR1 as SGHAT and CDR2 as FQNNGV. In DNA form, the CDR3 reads TGTGCCAGCAGCCGCAGCGGTGGGCCCTACAATGAGCAGTTCTTC. Residues: CASSRSGGPYNEQFF. Full variable domain (missing parts from reference TRBV11-2 and TRBJ2-1): EAGVAQSPRYKIIEKRQSVAFWCNPISGHATLYWYQQILGQGPKLLIQFQNNGVVDDSQLPKDRFSAERLKGVDSTLKIQPAKLEDSAVYLCASSRSGGPYNEQFFGPGTRLTVL.

The chain is built from TRBV27 and TRBJ2-7; no firm D call. The germline V gene encodes CDR1 MNHEY and CDR2 SMNVEV (reference sequence). Trimming pared 4 bases from V and 5 bases from J, leaving 12 bases between. This CDR3 comprises 13 residues. CDR3 in amino acids: CASSSGFGHEQYF. The CDR3 DNA sequence: TGTGCCAGCAGTTCTGGGTTTGGCCACGAGCAGTACTTC.

This chain uses TRBV7-2 with TRBJ2-2, with D possibly being TRBD2 (5 bases). The V and J ends lost 1 base and 4 bases respectively, with 10 bases between them. The V gene's germline CDR1 is SGHTA and CDR2 FQGNSA. This CDR3 is 15 amino acids long. Written as DNA, the CDR3 is TGTGCCAGCAGCTTAGGACTAACTTCCACCGGGGAGCTGTTTTTT. Its translation is CASSLGLTSTGELFF.

The chain's CDR3 is CASSQTRYEQYF. CDR3 bases: TGTGCCAGCAGTCAAACGAGGTACGAGCAGTACTTC. V and J are TRBV6-1 and TRBJ2-7; D unclear. Germline assignment: CDR1 MNHNS and CDR2 SASEGT. The CDR3 length is 12 residues. V gave up 5 bases and J gave up 4 bases, with 9 bases separating them.

The table lists this clone with a few counts. The chain is built from TRBV2 and TRBJ1-6; D ambiguous. CDR3 length: 17 amino acids. Germline V gene sequence: CDR1 SNHLY, CDR2 FYNNEI. The ends were cut back, 4 bases at V and 7 bases at J, with 20 bases in the middle. CDR3 sequence (DNA): TGTGCCAGCAGTGTCACCCCCGGCTACAGATGGAATTCACCCCTCCACTTT. As protein: CASSVTPGYRWNSPLHF.

V and J are TRBV6-1 and TRBJ1-1, with 7 bases fitting TRBD1. CDR1 is MNHNS, CDR2 SASEGT, per germline. The CDR3 is 13 amino acids. The V and J ends lost 5 bases and 5 bases, in that order; junction bases with no gene match: 5. The CDR3 is CASSSDRVTEAFF. CDR3 in DNA: TGTGCCAGCAGTTCCGACAGGGTAACTGAAGCTTTCTTT.

The V call is TRBV19, the J call TRBJ1-3, with TRBD1 as a possible D gene (6 bases). The germline V and J ends were trimmed by 6 bases and 2 bases, with 14 bases remaining between them. CDR3 size: 15 residues. The V gene's germline CDR1 is LNHDA and CDR2 SQIVND (reference sequence). The CDR3 nucleotides read TGTGCCAGTAGCCGAAGGACAGTCCCTGGAAACACCATATATTTT. Its protein is CASSRRTVPGNTIYF.

V and J are TRBV7-2 and TRBJ2-1; D unclear. The CDR3 is 13 residues long. In germline, CDR1 is SGHTA, CDR2 FQGNSA. Between the trimmed V and J ends, which lost 2 bases and 4 bases, there was a span of 6 bases. CDR3 region: CASSLRVYNEQFF. In DNA form, the CDR3 reads TGTGCCAGCAGCTTAAGGGTATACAATGAGCAGTTCTTC.

The chain couples TRBV7-9 to TRBJ1-2; D might be TRBD1 (6 bases). V was pared by 2 bases and J by 6 bases, with 13 bases between. This CDR3 spans 14 amino acids. Per germline, CDR1 SEHNR and CDR2 FQNEAQ (reference sequence). DNA of the CDR3: TGTGCCAGCAGCTTACAGGGGATTGGAGATGGCTACACCTTC. The encoded protein is CASSLQGIGDGYTF.

The V gene is TRBV7-6, the J gene TRBJ2-7, with 10 bases that match TRBD2. This CDR3 spans 15 amino acids. Germline V gives CDR1 SGHVS, CDR2 FNYEAQ. V dropped 5 bases and J dropped 4; count of bases not matched to a gene: 8. CDR3: CASSTLAGVSYEQYF. CDR3 in DNA: TGTGCCAGCAGCACCCTAGCGGGGGTTTCGTACGAGCAGTACTTC.

The rearrangement links TRBV2 to TRBJ2-5; 11 bases align to TRBD2. V lost 9 bases and J lost 1; bases outside the gene matches: 1. The CDR3 is 13 residues long. Germline V gene lookup returns CDR1 SNHLY and CDR2 FYNNEI. DNA of the CDR3: TGTGCCAGGGGGACTAGCGGCCAAGAGACCCAGTACTTC. Translated, it gives CARGTSGQETQYF.